The T cell receptor beta chain described here comes from a study of T cell responses to AZD1222 COVID-19 vaccine. Pooling of second doses given at about 4 or about 12 weeks was done. As concerns this clone: The antigen is unknown.

This table comes from immunoSEQ multiplex PCR, and its TCRdb copy is limited to in-frame clones, with some not included. The data show about 180,000 clones, 94% seen once. Study conclusions and caveats: It should be noted that donors were predominantly white British and more often female, and clonal diversity was possibly underestimated. None of the repertoires were sampled until the peak T cell response had passed.

V was clipped by 5 bases and J by 4 bases, with 12 bases between them. CDR1 is SGHTA and CDR2 is FQGNSA in the germline V gene. There are 13 residues in the CDR3. The sequence was collected from an adult who received the AZD1222 COVID-19 vaccine. The genes are TRBV7-2 and TRBJ2-7; D is undetermined. The specimen comprised peripheral blood, sampled 28 days after the second AZD1222 dose. CDR3 amino acids: CASSVNWVYEQYF. As DNA, the CDR3 is TGTGCCAGCAGCGTCAACTGGGTTTACGAGCAGTACTTC.